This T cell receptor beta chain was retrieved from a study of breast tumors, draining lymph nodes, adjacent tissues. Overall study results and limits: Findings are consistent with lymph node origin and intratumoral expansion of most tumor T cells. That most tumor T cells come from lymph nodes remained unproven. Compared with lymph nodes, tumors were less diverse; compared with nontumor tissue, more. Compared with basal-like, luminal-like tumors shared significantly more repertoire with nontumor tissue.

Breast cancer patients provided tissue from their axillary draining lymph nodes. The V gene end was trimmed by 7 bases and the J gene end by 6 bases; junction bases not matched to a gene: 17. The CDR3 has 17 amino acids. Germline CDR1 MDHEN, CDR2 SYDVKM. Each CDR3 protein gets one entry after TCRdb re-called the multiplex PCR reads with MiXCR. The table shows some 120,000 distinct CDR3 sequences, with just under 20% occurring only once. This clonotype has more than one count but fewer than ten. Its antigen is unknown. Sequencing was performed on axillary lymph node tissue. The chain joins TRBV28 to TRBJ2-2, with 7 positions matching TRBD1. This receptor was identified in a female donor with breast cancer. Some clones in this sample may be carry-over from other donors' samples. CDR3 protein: CASTEAEGQRASGELFF. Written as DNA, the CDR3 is TGTGCCAGCACCGAGGCCGAGGGACAGAGGGCATCCGGGGAGCTGTTTTTT.